The next 23 T cell receptor beta chains were all read from a single sample in a study of cytomegalovirus exposure and HLA in healthy donors. A multiplex PCR was run with 60 Vbeta primers and 13 Jbeta primers. Sequenced by immunoSEQ multiplex PCR; TCRdb stores in-frame clones only, minus some. The sample holds roughly 130,000 clones, 70% to 85% seen once. The sequencing sample was made of PBMCs. The receptors were sampled from a boy between 10 and 17 years old in good health and CMV-seronegative.

V usage is TRBV6-6 and J usage is TRBJ2-1; 8 bases line up with TRBD2. Losses at the gene ends were 8 bases for V and 3 bases for J; bases not matched to a gene: 12. CDR3 length: 16 amino acids. Germline loops: CDR1 MNHNY, CDR2 SVGAGI (reference sequence). The CDR3 here is CASSHRGGGFYNEQFF. The CDR3 DNA follows: TGTGCCAGCTCCCATCGGGGGGGCGGATTCTACAATGAGCAGTTCTTC.

The rearrangement links TRBV29-1 to TRBJ2-2, with a possible D match to TRBD1 (5 bases). Trimming removed 5 bases from V and 5 bases from J, with 9 bases in between. This CDR3 has 12 residues. The germline V gene encodes CDR1 SQVTM and CDR2 ANQGSEA. The CDR3 nucleotides are TGCAGCGTTACAGGTTCGACCGGGGAGCTGTTTTTT. This encodes CSVTGSTGELFF.

This chain joins TRBV9 and TRBJ2-1; no definite D call. Trimming took off 0 bases at V and 6 bases at J, with 13 bases between the two ends. Looked up from germline, CDR1 is SGDLS and CDR2 is YYNGEE. There are 15 residues in the CDR3. CDR3 in amino acids: CASSVEAASSNEQFF. DNA of the CDR3: TGTGCCAGCAGCGTAGAGGCAGCTAGTTCCAATGAGCAGTTCTTC.

This chain joins TRBV19 and TRBJ2-1; unclear D gene. Deletions cut 5 bases from V and 4 bases from J, with 9 bases between. The CDR3 runs to 13 residues. Germline CDR1 LNHDA, CDR2 SQIVND (reference sequence). The CDR3 sequence is CASSLGWYNEQFF. The CDR3 coding sequence is TGTGCCAGTAGTTTGGGCTGGTACAATGAGCAGTTCTTC.

The chain's CDR3 is CASSPGQATDTQYF. For the CDR3, the DNA is TGTGCCAGCAGCCCGGGACAGGCCACAGATACGCAGTATTTT. This chain uses TRBV5-4 with TRBJ2-3, with TRBD1 matching over 8 bases. The CDR3 covers 14 residues. With 4 bases clipped from V and 2 bases from J, the junction kept 3 bases outside the gene matches. CDR1 and CDR2 (germline): SGHNT, YYREEE (reference sequence).

The count of this clone is one. This chain uses TRBV7-2 with TRBJ2-1; TRBD2 aligns across 7 bases. Germline V gene lookup returns CDR1 SGHTA and CDR2 FQGNSA. V trimming: 1 base; J trimming: 8 bases; junction bases outside the gene matches: 17. The CDR3 totals 18 residues. DNA of the CDR3: TGTGCCAGCAGCTTAGGGCCGTATAAGCGGGACGAGGGCCATGAGCAGTTCTTC. It yields the protein CASSLGPYKRDEGHEQFF.

This sequence joins TRBV5-8 and TRBJ1-2; 9 bases agree with TRBD1. The germline gives CDR1 SGHTS, CDR2 YDEGEE. V was clipped by 2 bases and J by 6 bases; unmatched bases: 8. The length of the CDR3 is 15 residues. The CDR3 nucleotides are TGTGCCAGCAGCTTATCCGGGACAGGGCCCCATGGCTACACCTTC. This gives the protein CASSLSGTGPHGYTF.

J is TRBJ2-7 and V is TRBV6-5; D unresolved. The CDR3 extends over 15 amino acids. The V gene lost 0 bases and the J gene lost 3 bases, with 12 bases spanning the gap. The germline gives CDR1 MNHEY, CDR2 SVGAGI. As DNA, the CDR3 is TGTGCCAGCAGTTACTCCGGTGAGAGAGTCTACGAGCAGTACTTC. Translated, it gives CASSYSGERVYEQYF.

The rearrangement joins TRBV18 to TRBJ1-1; D perhaps matches TRBD1 (6 bases). The V and J ends lost 1 base and 3 bases respectively, with 12 bases between them. The V gene's germline CDR1 is KGHSH and CDR2 LQKENI. The CDR3 is made up of 15 amino acids. CDR3 DNA: TGTGCCAGCTCACCACTCGACAGGCTTGACACTGAAGCTTTCTTT. Residues: CASSPLDRLDTEAFF.

The chain employs TRBV30 and TRBJ2-7; 8 bases are a match to TRBD1. This CDR3 contains 15 residues. Trimming cost V 1 base and J 7 bases; bases outside gene matches: 12. CDR1 is GTSNPN, CDR2 SVGIG, per germline (reference sequence). In nucleotides, the CDR3 is TGTGCCTGGAGTGGGTCGGGGCAGGGGGCGGAAGAGCAGTACTTC. As protein: CAWSGSGQGAEEQYF.

The chain uses TRBV5-5 and TRBJ1-4, with D hard to call. Trimming stripped 2 bases from V and 5 bases from J, with 13 bases between. Germline V gene lookup returns CDR1 SGHKS and CDR2 YYEKEE (reference sequence). The CDR3 is made up of 15 amino acids. The CDR3 DNA is TGTGCCAGCAGCTTAGTAAGCGGTTCCAATGAAAAACTGTTTTTT. It translates to CASSLVSGSNEKLFF.

The rearrangement links TRBV30 to TRBJ1-2, with D perhaps matching TRBD1 (6 bases). Trimming removed 2 bases from V and 8 bases from J, with 18 bases in between. The CDR3 spans 14 residues. Germline CDR1 GTSNPN, CDR2 SVGIG (reference sequence). CDR3 DNA sequence: TGTGCCTGGAGTAGAGGGGACAATATCCGCGGCTACACCTTC. This translates into CAWSRGDNIRGYTF.

The rearrangement joins TRBV2 to TRBJ1-5; D is unclear. CDR3 length: 14 amino acids. Germline loops: CDR1 SNHLY, CDR2 FYNNEI. Between the trimmed V and J ends, which lost 6 bases and 4 bases, there was a span of 13 bases. Here the CDR3 DNA reads TGTGCCAGCAGACATTACAGTCTTAATCAGCCCCAGCATTTT. Translated, it gives CASRHYSLNQPQHF.

This clone was found once. The J gene is TRBJ2-5, the V gene TRBV30, with 9 bases aligning to TRBD2. The DNA end is a closer match to TRBJ2-7, so the J assignment may be wrong. In germline, CDR1 is GTSNPN, CDR2 SVGIG (reference sequence). CDR3 length: 14 residues. The DNA for the CDR3 is TGTGCCTGGAGTGTAGCTCTAGCGGGAAGCGAGCAGTACTTC. This translates into CAWSVALAGSEQYF.

The chain uses TRBV27 and TRBJ2-5; 7 nucleotides match TRBD1. Judging by the DNA end, TRBJ2-7 fits better; the J call may be wrong. In germline, CDR1 is MNHEY, CDR2 SMNVEV (reference sequence). There are 13 residues in the CDR3. The CDR3 is CASSLTGNYEQYF. CDR3 nucleotides: TGTGCCAGCAGCCTGACAGGGAACTACGAGCAGTACTTC.

This clone showed up just once. The chain uses TRBV19 and TRBJ2-2, with D unclear. This CDR3 has 16 amino acids. Trimming stripped 5 bases from V and 2 bases from J, with 15 bases between. Germline V lookup: CDR1 LNHDA, CDR2 SQIVND (reference sequence). CDR3 sequence reads: CASSDKDGLNTGELFF. Here the CDR3 DNA reads TGTGCCAGTAGTGACAAAGACGGATTAAACACCGGGGAGCTGTTTTTT.

This chain connects TRBV13 to TRBJ2-2, with a tentative D call TRBD2 (6 bases). This CDR3 is built from 16 residues. CDR1 is PRHDT, CDR2 FYEKMQ, per germline (reference sequence). V lost 5 bases and J lost 4, with 17 bases in between. This CDR3 is CASSTRLGGSTGELFF. DNA for the CDR3: TGTGCCAGCAGCACTAGACTCGGGGGTAGCACCGGGGAGCTGTTTTTT.

This clone was found once. The chain recombines TRBV11-2 with TRBJ2-3; possible D gene TRBD2, 6 bases. The CDR3 has 14 amino acids. Germline V gene sequence: CDR1 SGHAT, CDR2 FQNNGV. The V gene lost 5 bases and the J gene lost 5 bases, with 14 bases spanning the gap. The CDR3 DNA reads as TGTGCCAGCAGCCCCGGGGGTGGCTTAGATACGCAGTATTTT. This sequence encodes CASSPGGGLDTQYF.

V and J are TRBV5-5 and TRBJ1-5; TRBD1 matches at 8 bases. CDR3 length equals 15 residues. With 10 bases clipped from V and 6 bases from J, the junction kept 15 bases outside the gene matches. CDR1 and CDR2 (germline): SGHKS, YYEKEE (reference sequence). The CDR3: CAPQGWQGAFQPQHF. The DNA of the CDR3 is TGTGCCCCCCAGGGATGGCAGGGGGCCTTTCAGCCCCAGCATTTT.

The chain employs TRBV11-2 and TRBJ1-2; no clear D. The CDR3 consists of 13 residues. Germline-derived CDR1 and CDR2 are SGHAT and FQNNGV. Trimming removed 5 bases at V and 4 bases at J, with 11 bases between. DNA of the CDR3: TGTGCCAGCAGCCCCGAGGCGCTCTATGGCTACACCTTC. Translation: CASSPEALYGYTF.

Only one count was recorded for this clone. V and J are TRBV6-5 and TRBJ2-7; the D gene is possibly TRBD2 (6 bases). V was trimmed by 7 bases and J by 5 bases, leaving 12 bases between them. The CDR3 covers 12 residues. Germline CDR1 MNHEY, CDR2 SVGAGI. The CDR3 nucleotides read TGTGCCAGCACCCAGGGAGGAAACGAGCAGTACTTC. Residues: CASTQGGNEQYF.

The chain couples TRBV4-2 to TRBJ2-1, with 11 bases identical to TRBD2. Losses at the gene ends were 0 bases for V and 3 bases for J; bases not matched to a gene: 7. The germline V gene has CDR1 LGHNA and CDR2 YNFKEQ. The CDR3 has 18 residues. CDR3 nucleotides: TGTGCCAGCAGCCAAGAGGATCTAGCGGGAGGAAACTACAATGAGCAGTTCTTC. Translation: CASSQEDLAGGNYNEQFF.

The CDR3, as DNA: TGCGCCAGCAGCCCCCAGGGCACAGATACGCAGTATTTT. It encodes CASSPQGTDTQYF. This chain uses TRBV5-1 with TRBJ2-3; D is undetermined. V was pared by 4 bases and J by 1 base, with 7 bases between. The germline V gene encodes CDR1 SGHRS and CDR2 YFSETQ. The CDR3 is made up of 13 amino acids.